Given below is one T cell receptor beta chain in context. Random hexamers were used to reverse transcribe roughly 0.45 to 1 ug of RNA. TCRdb ran MiXCR on the immunoSEQ multiplex PCR reads and lists one entry per CDR3 protein. This table holds roughly 150,000 distinct CDR3 sequences, over 90% found once. This sample was taken from a study of CD8 T cells in Susac syndrome. Overall study: The sequenced Susac syndrome patients comprised roughly 6 with active disease and fewer than ten in remission.

Sequencing of TCR beta covered CD8+ and CD4+ T cells obtained from blood. Both CD4+ and CD8+ T cells were negatively isolated, and TEMRA cells underwent FACS enrichment. V was cut by 6 bases and J by 1 base, with 15 bases left in between. CDR3 length: 15 residues. This TCR derives from a human donor with Susac syndrome. V gene TRBV12-3 or TRBV12-4 combines with J gene TRBJ1-1; the D is unclear. The sample consisted of CD8+ T cells from PBMCs. CDR3 DNA: TGTGCCAGCAGCGATACAAGTATAAGGAACACTGAAGCTTTCTTT. This gives the protein CASSDTSIRNTEAFF.